What follows are 13 T cell receptor beta chains derived from one specimen sequenced in a study of identical twins. TCRdb analysed the 5' RACE reads with MiXCR anew, one entry per CDR3 protein. The sample contains 1.5 million to 2 million distinct CDR3 sequences, about 32% of which appear only once. The material sequenced was cord blood. Receptors originate from a newborn girl in good health.

The chain links TRBV7-2 to TRBJ2-7; TRBD2 aligns across 7 bases. The CDR3 is made up of 15 amino acids. J was trimmed by 0 bases and V by 5 bases; bases with no gene match: 7. Germline loops: CDR1 SGHTA, CDR2 FQGNSA. CDR3 sequence: CASSGSGSSSYEQYF. The CDR3 region has the DNA TGTGCCAGCAGCGGTAGCGGGTCTAGCTCCTACGAGCAGTACTTC.

This clonotype appeared a few times. The gene calls are TRBV27 and TRBJ2-1; 9 bases agree with TRBD2. With 6 bases clipped from V and 0 bases from J, the junction kept 12 bases outside the gene matches. Germline values: CDR1 MNHEY, CDR2 SMNVEV (reference sequence). The CDR3 is 18 amino acids. The CDR3, as DNA: TGTGCCAGCAGCCGGGGACTAGCCACCCCAAGCTCCTACAATGAGCAGTTCTTC. Residues: CASSRGLATPSSYNEQFF.

The sample holds many counts of this clonotype. The chain is built from TRBV28 and TRBJ2-6; 7 positions agree with TRBD2. The CDR3 has 14 residues. Trimming removed 5 bases from V and 13 bases from J; junction bases left unmatched: 11. Germline V gene data show CDR1 as MDHEN and CDR2 as SYDVKM. CDR3 DNA sequence: TGTGCCAGCAGTCAACTAAAGGGACTATGGGTCCTGACTTTC. This translates into CASSQLKGLWVLTF.

This clonotype was detected a few times. This chain connects TRBV4-2 to TRBJ1-4; D not certain. Germline V lookup: CDR1 LGHNA, CDR2 YNFKEQ. V was clipped by 0 bases and J by 7 bases, with 12 bases between them. The CDR3 consists of 15 residues. The CDR3 sequence is CASSQEGSTSEKLFF. The CDR3 nucleotides read TGTGCCAGCAGCCAAGAGGGCAGTACGAGTGAAAAACTGTTTTTT.

The table lists this clonotype with a few counts. The chain recombines TRBV6-4 with TRBJ2-1, with 11 bases fitting TRBD2. With 6 bases clipped from V and 5 bases from J, the junction kept 3 bases outside the gene matches. This CDR3 has 14 amino acids. The V gene's germline CDR1 is MRHNA and CDR2 SNTAGT. The CDR3: CASRRTSGHNEQFF. The CDR3 nucleotides read TGTGCCAGCAGGAGGACTAGCGGGCACAATGAGCAGTTCTTC.

The J gene is TRBJ1-1, the V gene TRBV30; D is unresolved. CDR3 size: 13 residues. The V gene lost 5 bases and the J gene lost 0 bases, with 10 bases spanning the gap. Per germline, CDR1 GTSNPN and CDR2 SVGIG (reference sequence). CDR3 in DNA: TGTGCCTGGGATGACCTGTTGAACACTGAAGCTTTCTTT. Translation gives CAWDDLLNTEAFF.

The chain employs TRBV7-2 and TRBJ2-3, with 7 nucleotides matching TRBD2. V trimming: 5 bases; J trimming: 0 bases; junction bases outside the gene matches: 8. The CDR3 spans 16 residues. Germline lookup yields CDR1 SGHTA and CDR2 FQGNSA. This CDR3 is CASSARTGGSTDTQYF. Written as DNA, the CDR3 is TGTGCCAGCAGCGCAAGGACCGGGGGGAGCACAGATACGCAGTATTTT.

This clonotype was observed many times. One junction end disagrees with the germline gene, perhaps due to a read error. This chain links TRBV20-1 with TRBJ1-4; weak D call: TRBD1 (6 bases). The V gene's germline CDR1 is DFQATT and CDR2 SNEGSKA (reference sequence). The CDR3 runs to 13 residues. The CDR3 loop reads CSARSRGNEKLFF. The CDR3 coding sequence is TGCAGTGCTAGAAGCAGGGGAAATGAGAAACTGTTTTTT.

This chain connects TRBV21-1 to TRBJ2-4; the tabulated D call, TRBD1, remains unverified against the DNA. The end of the DNA aligns better with TRBJ2-7, so the J call may be wrong. TRBV21-1 is a known pseudogene. CDR3 length: 16 amino acids. The CDR3 sequence: CAGSNQGQEHFYEQYF. The CDR3 nucleotides read TGTGCCGGCAGCAACCAGGGACAGGAGCACTTTTACGAGCAGTACTTC.

The J gene is TRBJ1-2, the V gene TRBV24-1; D is perhaps TRBD1 (6 bases). The germline V gene has CDR1 KGHDR and CDR2 SFDVKD. V lost 10 bases and J lost 2, with 19 bases in between. This CDR3 has 15 residues. CDR3 loop: CATFPPGHRNYGYTF. The CDR3 DNA reads as TGTGCCACGTTCCCGCCGGGACACCGAAACTATGGCTACACCTTC.

This clonotype was observed a few times. The chain employs TRBV20-1 and TRBJ2-5; TRBD1 agrees at 8 bases. Per germline, CDR1 DFQATT and CDR2 SNEGSKA (reference sequence). The CDR3 loop spans 13 amino acids. Losses at the gene ends were 6 bases for V and 2 bases for J; bases not matched to a gene: 5. The CDR3 coding sequence is TGCAGTGCAATACAGGGGGGTCAAGAGACCCAGTACTTC. Amino acids: CSAIQGGQETQYF.

V and J are TRBV24-1 and TRBJ2-3; D is ambiguous. The germline V gene has CDR1 KGHDR and CDR2 SFDVKD. This CDR3 is 13 amino acids long. V gave up 2 bases and J gave up 4 bases, with 6 bases separating them. The CDR3 sequence: CATSDYGADTQYF. The CDR3 DNA follows: TGTGCCACCAGTGATTATGGGGCAGATACGCAGTATTTT.

This clonotype has just a few counts. The rearrangement joins TRBV20-1 to TRBJ1-6, with 8 bases identical to TRBD1. V lost 3 bases, J lost 6 bases, and 7 bases stayed unmatched. Germline CDR1 DFQATT, CDR2 SNEGSKA (reference sequence). The CDR3 spans 15 residues. In DNA, the CDR3 is TGCAGTGCTAGTCGACCGACAGGGGTTAATTCACCCCTCCACTTT. It specifies CSASRPTGVNSPLHF.